This T cell receptor (beta chain) is from a study of shared T cell receptors in the human thymus. Using immunoSEQ multiplex PCR, the repertoire was profiled, and TCRdb retains in-frame clones only, with some absent. The sample carries some 720,000 clones, around 87% recorded once. The CDR3 sequence is 14 residues long. The junction had 10 bases not matched to a gene; V was cut back by 2 bases and J by 13 bases. Germline V gene sequence: CDR1 MGHDK, CDR2 SYGVNS. These records were also assigned to another study, of human thymus T cells. That study reports: Having corrective surgery for congenital heart defects, healthy Finnish infants were the ones who donated. Thymic samples were excised during corrective heart operations. There appeared to be biased usage of V and J genes in thymic and blood repertoires. Related research found strongly overlapping thymic repertoires in unrelated individuals.

This sequence originates from a boy younger than two with a congenital heart defect. The chain has TRBV25-1 and TRBJ2-1; TRBD2 matches at 8 bases. Sequenced input: thymocytes. The CDR3 spells CASSEGASGSFQFF. The CDR3 DNA follows: TGTGCCAGCAGTGAAGGTGCCAGCGGGAGTTTCCAGTTCTTC.